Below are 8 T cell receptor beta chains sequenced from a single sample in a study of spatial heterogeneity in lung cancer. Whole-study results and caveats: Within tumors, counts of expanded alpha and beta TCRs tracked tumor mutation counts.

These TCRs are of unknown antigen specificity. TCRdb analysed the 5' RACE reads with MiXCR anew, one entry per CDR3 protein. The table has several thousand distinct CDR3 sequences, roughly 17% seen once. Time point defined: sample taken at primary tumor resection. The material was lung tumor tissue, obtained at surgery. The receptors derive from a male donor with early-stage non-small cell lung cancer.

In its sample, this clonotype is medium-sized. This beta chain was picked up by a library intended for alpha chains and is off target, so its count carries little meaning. The CDR3 reads CASSPARAGAFF. In DNA, the CDR3 is TGTGCCAGCAGCCCTGCACGGGCGGGCGCTTTCTTT. V is TRBV7-2 and J is TRBJ1-1; D uncertain. Trimming stripped 5 bases from V and 11 bases from J, with 15 bases between. The CDR3 contains 12 residues. In germline, CDR1 is SGHTA, CDR2 FQGNSA.

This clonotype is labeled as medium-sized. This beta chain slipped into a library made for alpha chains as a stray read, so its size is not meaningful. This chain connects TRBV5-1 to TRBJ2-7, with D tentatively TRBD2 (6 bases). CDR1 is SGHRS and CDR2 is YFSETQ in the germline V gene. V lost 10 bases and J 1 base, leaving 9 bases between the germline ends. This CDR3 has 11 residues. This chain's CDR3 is CASGESYEQYF. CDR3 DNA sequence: TGCGCCTCGGGGGAGTCCTACGAGCAGTACTTC.

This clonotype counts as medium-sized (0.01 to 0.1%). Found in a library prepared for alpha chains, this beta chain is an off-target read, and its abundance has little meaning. For the CDR3, the DNA is TGTGCCAGCCCCGAGGGGAGACCGTATGGCTACACCTTC. Protein: CASPEGRPYGYTF. V and J are TRBV6-2 or TRBV6-3 and TRBJ1-2, with D maybe TRBD1 (5 bases). Trimming removed 8 bases from V and 5 bases from J, with 15 bases in between. Germline V gene sequence: CDR1 MNHEY, CDR2 SVGEGT. This CDR3 is 13 amino acids long.

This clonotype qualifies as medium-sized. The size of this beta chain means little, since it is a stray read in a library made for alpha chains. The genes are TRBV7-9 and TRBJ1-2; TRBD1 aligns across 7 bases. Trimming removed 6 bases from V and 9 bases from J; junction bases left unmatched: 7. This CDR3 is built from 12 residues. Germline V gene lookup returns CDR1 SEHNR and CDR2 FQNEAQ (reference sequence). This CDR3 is CASSLGQDRYTF. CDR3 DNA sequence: TGTGCCAGCAGTCTAGGACAGGATCGCTACACCTTC.

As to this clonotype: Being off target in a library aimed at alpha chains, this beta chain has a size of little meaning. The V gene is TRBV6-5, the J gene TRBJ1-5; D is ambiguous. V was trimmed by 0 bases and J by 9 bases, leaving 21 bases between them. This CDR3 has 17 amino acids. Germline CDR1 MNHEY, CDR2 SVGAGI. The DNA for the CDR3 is TGTGCCAGCAGTTACTCGAATGTGGAGGGCGAAGGATGGCCCCAGCATTTT. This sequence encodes CASSYSNVEGEGWPQHF.

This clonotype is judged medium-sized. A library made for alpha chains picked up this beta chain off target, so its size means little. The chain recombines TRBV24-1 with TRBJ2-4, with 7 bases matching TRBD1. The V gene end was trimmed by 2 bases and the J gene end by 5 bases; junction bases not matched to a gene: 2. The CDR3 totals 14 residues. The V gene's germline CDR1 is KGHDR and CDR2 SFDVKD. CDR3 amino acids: CATSDWDSQNIQYF. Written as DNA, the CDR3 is TGTGCCACCAGTGATTGGGACAGCCAAAACATTCAGTACTTC.

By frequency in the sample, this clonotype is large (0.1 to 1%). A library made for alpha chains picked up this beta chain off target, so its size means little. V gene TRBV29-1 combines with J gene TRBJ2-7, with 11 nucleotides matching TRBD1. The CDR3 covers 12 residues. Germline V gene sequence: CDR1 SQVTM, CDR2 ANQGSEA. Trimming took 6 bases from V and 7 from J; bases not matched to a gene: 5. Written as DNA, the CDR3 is TGCAGCGTAGGACAGGGGGCGGGGGAGCAGTACTTC. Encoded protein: CSVGQGAGEQYF.

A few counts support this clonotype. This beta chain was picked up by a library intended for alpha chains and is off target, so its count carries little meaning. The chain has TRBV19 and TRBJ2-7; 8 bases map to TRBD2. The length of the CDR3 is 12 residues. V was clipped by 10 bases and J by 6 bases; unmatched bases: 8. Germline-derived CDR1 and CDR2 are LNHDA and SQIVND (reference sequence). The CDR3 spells CATKRGTSEQYF. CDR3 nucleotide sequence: TGTGCCACCAAGAGGGGGACTAGCGAGCAGTACTTC.